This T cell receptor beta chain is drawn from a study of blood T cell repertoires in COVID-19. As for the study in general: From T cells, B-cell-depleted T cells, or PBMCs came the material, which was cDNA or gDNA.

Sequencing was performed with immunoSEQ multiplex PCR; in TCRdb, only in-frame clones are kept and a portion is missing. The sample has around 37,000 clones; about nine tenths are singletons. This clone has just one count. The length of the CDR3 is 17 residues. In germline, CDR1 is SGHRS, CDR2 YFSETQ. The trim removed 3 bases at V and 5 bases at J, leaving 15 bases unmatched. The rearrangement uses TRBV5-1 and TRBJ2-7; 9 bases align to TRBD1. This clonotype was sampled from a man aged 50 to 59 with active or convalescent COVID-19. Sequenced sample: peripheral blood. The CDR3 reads CASSSTPLGTGRDEQYF. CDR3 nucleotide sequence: TGCGCCAGCAGCTCCACTCCTCTCGGGACAGGGAGGGACGAGCAGTACTTC.